This T cell receptor (beta chain) was sequenced for a study of T cell responses to AZD1222 COVID-19 vaccine. Whole-study findings and limits: Reportedly, nearly half of unique spike TCRs recognized epitopes outside B.1.351/B.1.1.7 mutations. Spike-specific TCR depth and breadth grew after two AZD1222 doses. The donors showed a predominance of white British ancestry and of females, with possible underestimation of clonal diversity.

This CDR3 region has 14 residues. The germline V gene encodes CDR1 SGHTA and CDR2 FQGNSA. The analysis combined second doses at about 4 or about 12 weeks. Assay: immunoSEQ multiplex PCR; the TCRdb copy retains only in-frame clones and omits some. Among about 100,000 clones, over 75% were seen once, and the ten largest hold less than 3%. Concerning this clone itself: What it recognizes is unknown. Germline and junction disagree at one end, which may indicate a read error.

The V call is TRBV7-2, the J call TRBJ1-1; D is possibly TRBD1 (5 bases). This receptor was identified in an adult who received the AZD1222 COVID-19 vaccine. The sequencing here drew on peripheral blood, taken 28 days after the second AZD1222 dose. CDR3 bases: TGTGCCAGCACCTTATATGGGGGGGACACTGAAGCTTTCTTT. Its protein product is CASTLYGGDTEAFF.